This TCR beta chain was captured by sequencing in a study of siplizumab effects on memory and regulatory T cells (dated by TCRdb to about 2019). Study-level background: The effect of the anti-CD2 antibody siplizumab on alloreactive T-cell subsets was examined in allogeneic mixed lymphocyte reactions constructed from human PBMCs.

Relative to germline, V is 4 bases shorter and J is 4 bases shorter, with 11 bases between their ends. The germline V gene supplies CDR1 SGHRS and CDR2 YFSETQ. The CDR3 contains 13 residues, cysteine and phenylalanine counted. Only CDR3 DNA remains: 39 bases, in frame from the first base. On the study overall, not on this receptor specifically: Roughly 80-95% of proliferating CD4+ or CD8+ clones could not be assigned a naive or memory phenotype. Compared with memory T cells, unstimulated naive T cells appeared more diverse, and naive cells seemed to make a substantial contribution to the alloresponse. Among mappable alloreactive CD4+ clones, an average Treg-derived fraction of about 70% was observed with siplizumab, compared with 25% to 30% in control reactions. The cumulative frequency of alloreactive sequences traceable to unstimulated CD4+ memory T cells was significantly reduced by siplizumab. No functional confirmation was obtained for the suppressive function of proliferating Tregs from siplizumab cultures. Because sequences at frequencies below about 10^-5 were poorly captured, only a minor fraction of alloreactive clones could be mapped back to unstimulated subsets.

Unstimulated CD4+ memory cells were also sequenced in three donor pairs, together with CD4+ naive, CD8+ TEMRA, CD8+ naive and CD8+ effector memory subsets. Sorted unstimulated T cells and proliferating T cells recovered from mixed lymphocyte reactions underwent TCRbeta CDR3 sequencing. Fresh whole blood from nine to eleven HLA-typed healthy donors served as the source for isolating PBMCs. Library preparation employed the immunoSEQ multiplex PCR assay. Each sample had some 94,000 TCR templates assayed by the deep sequencing platform. Genomic DNA extracted from sorted T cells was the material used for TCRbeta CDR3 sequencing. Concerning the study's data processing: Clonal analysis of TCRbeta CDR3 data was done in the R programming language. Comparing unstimulated samples against CFSE-low samples taken after the reaction was how alloreactive CD4+ and CD8+ clones were defined. Alloreactive CD4+ clones were assigned to regulatory or non-regulatory origin by matching sequences to sorted unstimulated Treg and non-Treg repertoires. Drawn from immuneACCESS, this table holds only the in-frame rearrangements with V and J called that TCRdb kept. Clones are partly lost; checked studies trace under half to an unresolved V gene and leave the rest unexplained. V and J calls and clone size are given by that table; D and trimming were obtained from the DNA. This sample gives approximately 60,000 clones in total; 70% to 80% of them show up just once. The top ten constitute 0.4% to 0.45% of the sample.

This clone was observed a few times. What antigen it recognizes has not been identified. The sample holds no much larger clone one base away, and base qualities are not on file. The sequence joins TRBV5-1 to TRBJ1-1; the D gene cannot be named for sure. Material: memory CD4+ T cells sorted from blood. Interpreted using the paper, the cell subset or site label stands for: unstimulated CD4+ memory T cells. This clonotype originated in a human donor in good health. DNA sequence: TGCGCCAGCAGCATCGGGTGGGGCACTGAAGCTTTCTTT. Translated, this is CASSIGWGTEAFF.